This T cell receptor (beta chain) stems from a study of T cells in Graves' hyperthyroidism and ophthalmopathy. General study results and limits: Most expanded thyroid clonotypes above 0.001 also appeared in blood.

Points on this clonotype: What it recognizes is unknown.

The CDR3 spans 15 residues. The V and J ends lost 1 base and 6 bases respectively, with 13 bases between them. Germline V gene lookup returns CDR1 LNHNV and CDR2 YYDKDF (reference sequence). Amplified regions were TCR beta CDR3 sequences from RNA transcripts. A set of HTBI primers served as the primers for a first-round RT-PCR of the TCR CDR3. TCRdb re-called the multiplex PCR reads with MiXCR, one entry per CDR3 protein. The data hold around 660,000 distinct CDR3 sequences, with 40% to 55% observed a single time. Uncontrolled infection, other autoimmune disease, pregnancy or lactation barred patients from enrollment. Clinical symptoms, serum thyroxine, TRAb, thyroid ultrasound and orbital computed tomography informed diagnoses.

The TCR was taken from an adult man with Graves' disease, either hyperthyroidism or ophthalmopathy (not recorded which). The sequencing sample was made of peripheral blood or thyroid tissue (not recorded which). The chain has TRBV15 and TRBJ1-5, with a possible D match to TRBD1 (6 bases). The CDR3 DNA reads TGTGCCACCAGCAGAGTTTGGGGGCACGGTCAGCCCCAGCATTTT. Amino acid sequence: CATSRVWGHGQPQHF. Variable domain in full (rest from reference TRBV15 and TRBJ1-5): DAMVIQNPRYQVTQFGKPVTLSCSQTLNHNVMYWYQQKSSQAPKLLFHYYDKDFNNEADTPDNFQSRRPNTSFCFLDIRSPGLGDTAMYLCATSRVWGHGQPQHFGDGTRLSIL.